The 30 T cell receptor beta chains below all came from one sample that was sequenced in a study of T cell changes during pregnancy in multiple sclerosis. Generated by immunoSEQ multiplex PCR, the TCRdb table keeps only in-frame clones and is missing some. The sample includes about 46,000 clones, roughly 93% of them seen just once. The material sequenced was CD8+ T cells from peripheral blood mononuclear cells, taken in the first trimester of pregnancy. These receptors all come from a female donor with multiple sclerosis, enrolled in a pregnancy study.

CDR3: CASSLGISNQPQHF. Written as DNA, the CDR3 is TGTGCCAGCAGTCTCGGGATTAGCAATCAGCCCCAGCATTTT. The V and J genes are TRBV27 and TRBJ1-5; D call uncertain. This CDR3 has 14 amino acids. Trimming shortened V by 5 bases and J by 0 bases, and 8 bases separated the two germline ends. Germline loops: CDR1 MNHEY, CDR2 SMNVEV (reference sequence).

This chain uses TRBV5-1 with TRBJ1-1, with 11 nucleotides matching TRBD1. Germline CDR1 reads SGHRS; CDR2 reads YFSETQ. The CDR3 is 18 amino acids. V trimming: 1 base; J trimming: 0 bases; junction bases outside the gene matches: 8. The CDR3 DNA reads TGCGCCAGCAGCTTGTTCGGGGCGGGACAGGGGGTGAACACTGAAGCTTTCTTT. It specifies CASSLFGAGQGVNTEAFF.

V and J are TRBV29-1 and TRBJ2-1, with 11 bases lining up with TRBD2. Germline lookup yields CDR1 SQVTM and CDR2 ANQGSEA. The CDR3 runs to 16 residues. Trimming took 1 base from V and 2 from J; bases not matched to a gene: 4. CDR3 loop: CSVEGLAGGPYNEQFF. The CDR3 DNA is TGCAGCGTTGAAGGCCTAGCGGGAGGTCCCTACAATGAGCAGTTCTTC.

This clone is a singleton in its sample. The chain uses TRBV5-1 and TRBJ2-7; possible D gene TRBD1, 5 bases. This CDR3 has 13 residues. Germline values: CDR1 SGHRS, CDR2 YFSETQ. V was pared by 5 bases and J by 0 bases, with 9 bases between. The CDR3: CASSDSISYEQYF. CDR3 DNA: TGCGCCAGCAGTGACAGCATCTCCTACGAGCAGTACTTC.

The chain uses TRBV7-9 and TRBJ1-3; tentative D call: TRBD1 (5 bases). V was cut by 2 bases and J by 5 bases, with 16 bases left in between. This CDR3 region has 16 residues. The V gene's germline CDR1 is SEHNR and CDR2 FQNEAQ (reference sequence). The CDR3: CASSLSGAASRNTIYF. The CDR3 nucleotides read TGTGCCAGCAGCTTAAGTGGGGCCGCTAGTAGAAACACCATATATTTT. The whole variable domain, remainder taken from reference TRBV7-9 and TRBJ1-3, is DTGVSQNPRHKITKRGQNVTFRCDPISEHNRLYWYRQTLGQGPEFLTYFQNEAQLEKSRLLSDRFSAERPKGSFSTLEIQRTEQGDSAMYLCASSLSGAASRNTIYFGEGSWLTVV.

The V call is TRBV5-4, the J call TRBJ1-2; D possibly corresponds to TRBD1 (6 bases). CDR1 is SGHNT and CDR2 is YYREEE in the germline V gene (reference sequence). The CDR3 is 17 residues long. The V gene lost 0 bases and the J gene lost 5 bases, with 20 bases spanning the gap. In nucleotides, the CDR3 is TGTGCCAGCAGCTTGGCGGTATCGGCAGGGGCTTTTTATGGCTACACCTTC. It codes for CASSLAVSAGAFYGYTF.

The rearrangement links TRBV9 to TRBJ1-5; no definite D call. Germline V gene lookup returns CDR1 SGDLS and CDR2 YYNGEE. The CDR3 has 16 residues. With 0 bases removed from V and 0 bases from J, the gap between germline ends came to 10 bases. CDR3 amino acids: CASSVDGGTSNQPQHF. CDR3 nucleotide sequence: TGTGCCAGCAGCGTAGACGGCGGTACTAGCAATCAGCCCCAGCATTTT.

V usage is TRBV11-2 and J usage is TRBJ2-1; TRBD2 matches 11 bases. The CDR3 sequence is 17 residues long. V lost 4 bases, J lost 2 bases, and 7 bases stayed unmatched. Germline V gene lookup returns CDR1 SGHAT and CDR2 FQNNGV. CDR3: CASSWMGLAATYNEQFF. Written as DNA, the CDR3 is TGTGCCAGCAGCTGGATGGGACTAGCGGCCACCTACAATGAGCAGTTCTTC.

This clone came up a few times. The chain recombines TRBV7-9 with TRBJ1-1; 7 bases are shared with TRBD1. The CDR3 is 14 residues long. From germline, CDR1 is SEHNR and CDR2 FQNEAQ (reference sequence). V trimming: 4 bases; J trimming: 0 bases; junction bases outside the gene matches: 2. The CDR3 region has the DNA TGTGCCAGCAGCTCGGGACAGATGAACACTGAAGCTTTCTTT. The encoded protein is CASSSGQMNTEAFF.

The rearrangement joins TRBV28 to TRBJ1-5, with 9 bases identical to TRBD1. This CDR3 region has 14 residues. From germline, CDR1 is MDHEN and CDR2 SYDVKM. The junction had 4 bases not matched to a gene; V was cut back by 3 bases and J by 7 bases. The CDR3 region has the DNA TGTGCCAGCAGTTTCTGGACAGGGGACCAGCCCCAGCATTTT. Translation: CASSFWTGDQPQHF.

The chain couples TRBV6-4 to TRBJ2-2; D possibly corresponds to TRBD2 (6 bases). Germline lookup yields CDR1 MRHNA and CDR2 SNTAGT. The CDR3 is 14 residues long. The germline V and J ends were trimmed by 0 bases and 4 bases, with 6 bases remaining between them. The CDR3 nucleotides read TGTGCCAGCAGTGACTCACTAGCCACCGGGGAGCTGTTTTTT. Translated: CASSDSLATGELFF.

This clone is labeled as medium-sized. The chain links TRBV2 to TRBJ2-2; TRBD1 is a possible D gene (6 bases). Between the trimmed V and J ends, which lost 6 bases and 6 bases, there was a span of 17 bases. Germline V gene sequence: CDR1 SNHLY, CDR2 FYNNEI. This CDR3 is built from 15 residues. The CDR3: CASSQGKVLPGELFF. As DNA, the CDR3 is TGTGCCAGCAGCCAGGGGAAGGTGTTACCCGGGGAGCTGTTTTTT. Combining the CDR3 with reference TRBV2 and TRBJ2-2 gives the whole variable domain EPEVTQTPSHQVTQMGQEVILRCVPISNHLYFYWYRQILGQKVEFLVSFYNNEISEKSEIFDDQFSVERPDGSNFTLKIRSTKLEDSAMYFCASSQGKVLPGELFFGEGSRLTVL.

This clone was counted a single time. V and J are TRBV5-8 and TRBJ2-4; weak D call: TRBD2 (5 bases). From germline, CDR1 is SGHTS and CDR2 YDEGEE. Trimming cost V 4 bases and J 5 bases, with 13 bases left between them. This CDR3 has 14 residues. The CDR3 region is CASSGGIGENIQYF. CDR3 nucleotides: TGTGCCAGCAGCGGAGGTATCGGCGAAAACATTCAGTACTTC. The full variable domain, in which reference TRBV5-8 and TRBJ2-4 provide the parts outside the CDR3, is EAGVTQSPTHLIKTRGQQATLRCSPISGHTSVYWYQQALGLGLQFLLWYDEGEERNRGNFPPRFSGRQFPNYSSELNVNALELEDSALYLCASSGGIGENIQYFGAGTRLSVL.

Only a few counts were recorded for this clone. V usage is TRBV9 and J usage is TRBJ1-1, with D unresolved. Germline V gene lookup returns CDR1 SGDLS and CDR2 YYNGEE. Trimming removed 0 bases from V and 6 bases from J, with 6 bases in between. CDR3 length equals 12 residues. CDR3 amino acids: CASSVGTSEAFF. CDR3 nucleotides: TGTGCCAGCAGCGTAGGTACATCTGAAGCTTTCTTT.

V usage is TRBV19 and J usage is TRBJ1-1; TRBD1 matches 8 bases. V shed 5 bases and J 6 bases; nucleotides not matched to a gene: 5. The CDR3 has 13 residues. The germline gives CDR1 LNHDA, CDR2 SQIVND (reference sequence). The CDR3: CASSPGQGAEAFF. The DNA of the CDR3 is TGTGCCAGTAGTCCAGGACAGGGCGCTGAAGCTTTCTTT.

This clone has only a few counts. V usage is TRBV6-1 and J usage is TRBJ2-7, with D unresolved. CDR3 length: 12 amino acids. The germline V gene encodes CDR1 MNHNS and CDR2 SASEGT. The V end lost 2 bases, the J end lost 11 bases, and 13 bases lay between the germline ends. CDR3 sequence reads: CASSESGPPKYF. CDR3 DNA sequence: TGTGCCAGCAGTGAAAGTGGGCCCCCGAAGTACTTC.

The genes are TRBV7-9 and TRBJ1-1, with a tentative D call TRBD1 (6 bases). Trimming removed 4 bases at V and 3 bases at J, with 12 bases between. The CDR3 has 14 residues. CDR1 is SEHNR and CDR2 is FQNEAQ in the germline V gene (reference sequence). The CDR3 reads CASSYLQGDTEAFF. CDR3 bases: TGTGCCAGCAGCTACCTACAGGGAGACACTGAAGCTTTCTTT.

The chain joins TRBV5-4 to TRBJ2-7, with 8 bases fitting TRBD2. Germline V CDR1 and CDR2: SGHNT, YYREEE (reference sequence). Trimming took 4 bases from V and 3 from J; bases not matched to a gene: 18. The CDR3 has 18 amino acids. The CDR3, as DNA: TGTGCCAGCAGCCCCGGGGGGGGTGAACAGGGTTTTCTCTACGAGCAGTACTTC. Protein product: CASSPGGGEQGFLYEQYF.

V is TRBV2 and J is TRBJ2-3, with 11 bases aligning to TRBD1. The length of the CDR3 is 15 residues. Trimming cost V 4 bases and J 2 bases; bases outside gene matches: 2. Germline V gene lookup returns CDR1 SNHLY and CDR2 FYNNEI. CDR3 sequence (DNA): TGTGCCAGCAGTGGGGACAGGGGGATCACAGATACGCAGTATTTT. This translates into CASSGDRGITDTQYF.

This clone was seen just once. A read error may produce the germline difference seen at one junction end. This chain connects TRBV7-9 to TRBJ2-7; D uncertain. CDR3 length: 18 amino acids. Germline V gene data show CDR1 as SEHNR and CDR2 as FQNEAQ (reference sequence). CDR3 sequence reads: CASSLMGLGQTASDEQYF. Written as DNA, the CDR3 is TGTGCCAGCAGCTTAATGGGTCTAGGTCAGACTGCCTCCGACGAGCAGTACTTC.

The chain uses TRBV27 and TRBJ2-3; tentative D call: TRBD2 (5 bases). Deletions cut 7 bases from V and 2 bases from J, with 13 bases between. This CDR3 has 14 residues. The germline V gene has CDR1 MNHEY and CDR2 SMNVEV (reference sequence). Written as DNA, the CDR3 is TGTGCCAGCACCTACGGGATGGACACAGATACGCAGTATTTT. Amino acids: CASTYGMDTDTQYF.

This clone showed up just once. The chain couples TRBV10-2 to TRBJ1-2; D is uncertain. This CDR3 has 11 residues. The V gene lost 3 bases and the J gene lost 8 bases, with 7 bases spanning the gap. Per germline, CDR1 WSHSY and CDR2 SAAADI. The CDR3 here is CASSDGLGYTF. The CDR3 DNA follows: TGCGCCAGCAGTGATGGACTGGGCTACACCTTC.

The gene calls are TRBV27 and TRBJ1-1; a possible D gene is TRBD1 (5 bases). The ends were cut back, 6 bases at V and 0 bases at J, with 17 bases in the middle. CDR1 and CDR2 (germline): MNHEY, SMNVEV (reference sequence). The length of the CDR3 is 16 residues. CDR3 region: CASRGGGGSMNTEAFF. DNA for the CDR3: TGTGCCAGCAGGGGGGGAGGAGGCAGTATGAACACTGAAGCTTTCTTT.

The gene calls are TRBV4-3 and TRBJ2-3, with D uncertain. V lost 0 bases, J lost 2 bases, and 9 bases lay in between. The CDR3 totals 15 residues. Germline values: CDR1 LGHNA, CDR2 YSLEER. CDR3 region: CASSQESYTTDTQYF. CDR3 nucleotides: TGCGCCAGCAGCCAAGAAAGCTATACCACAGATACGCAGTATTTT.

V usage is TRBV7-3 and J usage is TRBJ2-7; TRBD1 might be the D (6 bases). The CDR3 spans 15 residues. V was pared by 2 bases and J by 2 bases, with 13 bases between. Looked up from germline, CDR1 is SGHTA and CDR2 is FQGTGA. CDR3 sequence: CASSLGIGQTYEQYF. The CDR3 DNA is TGTGCCAGCAGCTTAGGCATAGGACAGACCTACGAGCAGTACTTC.

This chain links TRBV29-1 with TRBJ1-1, with a tentative D call TRBD1 (6 bases). The CDR3 runs to 12 residues. Deletions cut 6 bases from V and 1 base from J, with 9 bases between. In germline, CDR1 is SQVTM, CDR2 ANQGSEA. The CDR3 region is CSVGQTNTEAFF. DNA for the CDR3: TGCAGCGTCGGACAGACGAACACTGAAGCTTTCTTT.

The chain is built from TRBV15 and TRBJ2-3; D unresolved. This CDR3 spans 13 amino acids. The germline V gene has CDR1 LNHNV and CDR2 YYDKDF (reference sequence). V was cut by 3 bases and J by 2 bases, with 6 bases left in between. The CDR3 region has the DNA TGTGCCACCAGCAGTGAGCACACAGATACGCAGTATTTT. It codes for CATSSEHTDTQYF.

As concerns this clone: Mismatch with germline at one junction end may stem from a read error. The rearrangement links TRBV4-1 to TRBJ2-5; TRBD1 matches at 7 bases. This CDR3 is built from 10 residues. Germline V gives CDR1 MGHRA, CDR2 YSYEKL. The CDR3 reads CASQGVTQYF. DNA of the CDR3: TGTGCCAGCCAGGGGGTGACCCAGTACTTC.

The V gene is TRBV30, the J gene TRBJ1-2; possible D gene TRBD1, 5 bases. Germline CDR1 GTSNPN, CDR2 SVGIG (reference sequence). The CDR3 runs 12 residues. With 4 bases removed from V and 3 bases from J, the gap between germline ends came to 9 bases. The CDR3 DNA follows: TGTGCCTGGACAGGGTCTTACTATGGCTACACCTTC. The encoded protein is CAWTGSYYGYTF.

The chain recombines TRBV5-1 with TRBJ1-1, with 10 bases lining up with TRBD1. CDR1 is SGHRS and CDR2 is YFSETQ in the germline V gene. The CDR3 covers 13 residues. Trimming took 4 bases from V and 4 from J; bases not matched to a gene: 1. CDR3 residues: CASSRTGGTEAFF. The DNA for the CDR3 is TGCGCCAGCAGCAGGACAGGGGGCACTGAAGCTTTCTTT. Full variable domain (remainder filled in from reference TRBV5-1 and TRBJ1-1): KAGVTQTPRYLIKTRGQQVTLSCSPISGHRSVSWYQQTPGQGLQFLFEYFSETQRNKGNFPGRFSGRQFSNSRSEMNVSTLELGDSALYLCASSRTGGTEAFFGQGTRLTVV.